The 2 T cell receptor beta chains given below trace back to one sample, sequenced in a study of blood T cell repertoires in COVID-19. Clones were sequenced by immunoSEQ multiplex PCR, and TCRdb holds only the in-frame ones, with some missing. The sample shows 200,000 or so clones, about nine tenths of them seen only once. The sample was peripheral blood. The receptor source for this set is a man over 45 with acute or convalescent COVID-19.

The rearrangement uses TRBV3-1 (or the pseudogene TRBV3-2) and TRBJ1-2; 7 bases are a match to TRBD1. Germline V gene data show CDR1 as LGHDT and CDR2 as YNNKEL (reference sequence). The junction had 8 bases not matched to a gene; V was cut back by 3 bases and J by 7 bases. The CDR3 runs 14 residues. The CDR3 sequence: CASSQYRGVSGYTF. The CDR3 bases are TGTGCCAGCAGCCAGTACAGGGGCGTTAGTGGCTACACCTTC.

The J gene is TRBJ1-2, the V gene TRBV6-5; D remains unclear. From germline, CDR1 is MNHEY and CDR2 SVGAGI. The CDR3 spans 12 residues. The V and J ends lost 5 bases and 8 bases respectively, with 12 bases between them. This CDR3 reads CASSNRVIGYTF. The CDR3 DNA reads TGTGCCAGCAGTAACCGGGTAATAGGCTACACCTTC.